This T cell receptor (beta chain) emerged from a study of T cells in tuberculosis. About the study: T cells were selected with CD1B tetramers loaded with glucose monomycolate. In South Africa, adults with active tuberculosis were compared with IGRA-negative and latently infected IGRA-positive adolescents.

Sequencing was performed with immunoSEQ multiplex PCR; in TCRdb, only in-frame clones are kept and a portion is missing. The profile shows about 28,000 clones, about 90% of them singletons. The CDR3 consists of 15 residues. CDR1 and CDR2 from the germline V gene are LGHNT and FRNRAP. V lost 1 base, J lost 0 bases, and 1 base stayed unmatched. Tuberculin skin test and IGRA determined adolescents' latent tuberculosis status at entry. Input material: PBMCs. The origin of this receptor is a donor between 10 and 35 years old with latent tuberculosis or without tuberculosis infection. The chain recombines TRBV12-5 with TRBJ2-3; 7 bases are a match to TRBD2. Written as DNA, the CDR3 is TGTGCTAGTGGTTTGGGACTAGCCAGCACAGATACGCAGTATTTT. Translated, it gives CASGLGLASTDTQYF.